A single sample gave rise to the 5 T cell receptor beta chains below, sequenced in a study of blood T cells in healthy people across ages. Together with a sample-barcoded 5' primer, a J-beta primer mix was included in a second PCR lasting about 7 to 12 cycles. One entry per CDR3 protein, called by TCRdb with MiXCR from the 5' RACE reads. Of around 1,500,000 distinct CDR3 sequences listed, 35% to 45% were seen once; the top ten hold roughly 7.9%. What was sequenced was blood. The receptors were sampled from a woman between 18 and 29 years old in good health.

This chain joins TRBV5-1 and TRBJ1-2, with 8 nucleotides matching TRBD1. V trimming: 0 bases; J trimming: 5 bases; junction bases outside the gene matches: 6. The germline gives CDR1 SGHRS, CDR2 YFSETQ. The CDR3 contains 15 residues. The CDR3 DNA is TGCGCCAGCAGCTTGGATCAGGGGGCAGGGTATGGCTACACCTTC. As protein: CASSLDQGAGYGYTF.

In this sample, this clonotype turned up a few times. The J gene is TRBJ2-3, the V gene TRBV5-1; either TRBD1 or TRBD2 may supply D (5 bases each). The CDR3 has 15 residues. Per germline, CDR1 SGHRS and CDR2 YFSETQ. V was shortened by 4 bases and J by 1 base, with 13 bases between the two germline ends. CDR3 coding DNA: TGCGCCAGCAGCCGCCAGGGACGGGGCACAGATACGCAGTATTTT. As protein: CASSRQGRGTDTQYF.

The chain has TRBV5-1 and TRBJ1-4, with 7 bases fitting TRBD1. This CDR3 contains 14 residues. V trimming: 4 bases; J trimming: 6 bases; junction bases outside the gene matches: 6. CDR1 is SGHRS, CDR2 YFSETQ, per germline. In DNA, the CDR3 is TGCGCCAGCAGCGACCCAGACAGGGATGAAAAACTGTTTTTT. Translation gives CASSDPDRDEKLFF.

A few counts support this clonotype. V gene TRBV20-1 combines with J gene TRBJ1-6; a weak D match, TRBD1 (6 bases). This CDR3 spans 14 amino acids. Germline values: CDR1 DFQATT, CDR2 SNEGSKA (reference sequence). In DNA form, the CDR3 reads TGCAGCGCAAGCCCCAAGGGGGGGCTCTCACCCCTCCACTTT. This gives the protein CSASPKGGLSPLHF.

The V and J genes are TRBV6-1 and TRBJ2-1; TRBD1 matches at 7 bases. CDR1 MNHNS and CDR2 SASEGT come from the germline V gene. This CDR3 is 16 amino acids long. The V and J ends lost 0 bases and 4 bases, in that order; junction bases with no gene match: 6. CDR3: CASSEAGPGGYNEQFF. CDR3 coding DNA: TGTGCCAGCAGTGAAGCAGGGCCAGGGGGTTACAATGAGCAGTTCTTC.